This entry features one T cell receptor beta chain sequence. Patients who underwent sequencing had shown CD8+CD57+ cell expansion by flow cytometry. The length of the CDR3 is 17 residues. CDR1 SQVTM and CDR2 ANQGSEA come from the germline V gene. V trimming: 4 bases; J trimming: 0 bases; junction bases outside the gene matches: 8. These data belong to a study of CD8+CD57+ T cells in acquired aplastic anemia. Study background: DNA recovered from sorted CD4+ and CD8+ cells had a mean of approximately 3 ug.

Genomic DNA acted as the template from which TCR beta VDJ combination and CDR3 sequence profiling were carried out. One entry per CDR3 protein results from TCRdb running MiXCR on the reads. The sample holds around 150,000 distinct CDR3 sequences, about 70% seen once. The receptor was isolated from a human donor with aplastic anemia. The V gene is TRBV29-1, the J gene TRBJ2-1; 11 nucleotides line up with TRBD2. Sequencing was carried out using sorted CD4+, CD8+, or CD8+CD57+ T cells (not recorded which) from PBMCs. The CDR3 DNA is TGCAGCGTTGGAGGGACTAGCGGAGGTTACTCCTACAATGAGCAGTTCTTC. Translating it yields CSVGGTSGGYSYNEQFF.